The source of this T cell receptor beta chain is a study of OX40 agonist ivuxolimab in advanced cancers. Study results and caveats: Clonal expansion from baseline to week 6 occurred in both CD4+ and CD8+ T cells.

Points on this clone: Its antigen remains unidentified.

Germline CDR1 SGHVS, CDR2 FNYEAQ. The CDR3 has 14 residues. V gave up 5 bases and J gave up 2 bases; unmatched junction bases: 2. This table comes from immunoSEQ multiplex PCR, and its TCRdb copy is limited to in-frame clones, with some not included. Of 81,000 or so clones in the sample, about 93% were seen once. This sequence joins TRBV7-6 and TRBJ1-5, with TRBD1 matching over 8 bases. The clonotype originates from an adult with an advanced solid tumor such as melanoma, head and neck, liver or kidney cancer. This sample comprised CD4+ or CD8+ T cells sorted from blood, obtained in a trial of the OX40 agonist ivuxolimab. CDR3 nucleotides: TGTGCCAGCAGCCCAGGGGGCGGCAATCAGCCCCAGCATTTT. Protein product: CASSPGGGNQPQHF.